A selection of T cell receptor beta chains follows, all from one sample in a study of T cells in Graves' hyperthyroidism and ophthalmopathy. TCRdb reprocessed the multiplex PCR reads via MiXCR and lists one record per CDR3 protein. In the table there are about 420,000 distinct CDR3 sequences, 15% to 19% of which are singletons. Sequencing was done on a sample of blood. Receptor source: a woman in her late teens or twenties with Graves' hyperthyroidism. Each CDR3 is given with its conserved first and last residue. Each record gives: CDR3 length, D gene, J gene, V gene, clone size, CDR3 protein, CDR3 DNA. The D gene is left open where the match is weak. Expanded clones get a size class; other rows say once, few or many, or leave the size out.

CDR3 length: 15
D gene: TRBD1
J gene: TRBJ2-2
V gene: TRBV6-1
clone size: many
CDR3 protein: CASRETQTGSGELFF
CDR3 DNA: TGTGCCAGCAGGGAGACACAGACAGGGTCCGGGGAGCTGTTTTTT

CDR3 length: 13
D gene: NA
J gene: TRBJ2-5
V gene: TRBV24-1
clone size: few
CDR3 protein: CATSDAAKETQYF
CDR3 DNA: TGTGCCACCAGTGATGCGGCCAAAGAGACCCAGTACTTC

CDR3 length: 13
D gene: NA
J gene: TRBJ2-3
V gene: TRBV3-1
clone size: many
CDR3 protein: CASSPEPWGTQYF
CDR3 DNA: TGTGCCAGCAGCCCCGAACCATGGGGTACGCAGTATTTT

CDR3 length: 15
D gene: NA
J gene: TRBJ2-7
V gene: TRBV4-1
clone size: NA
CDR3 protein: CASSLTGTATYEQYF
CDR3 DNA: TGCGCCAGCAGCCTAACCGGGACGGCAACCTACGAGCAGTACTTC

CDR3 length: 15
D gene: NA
J gene: TRBJ1-4
V gene: TRBV19
clone size: few
CDR3 protein: CASSPWGPTDEKLFF
CDR3 DNA: TGTGCCAGTAGTCCCTGGGGGCCGACGGATGAAAAACTGTTTTTT

CDR3 length: 16
D gene: NA
J gene: TRBJ2-1
V gene: TRBV11-2
clone size: few
CDR3 protein: CASRSTGGGPYNEQFF
CDR3 DNA: TGTGCCAGCAGATCGACTGGCGGGGGCCCCTACAATGAGCAGTTCTTC

CDR3 length: 17
D gene: TRBD2
J gene: TRBJ2-1
V gene: TRBV11-2
clone size: many
CDR3 protein: CASSKRPGTSEDNEQFF
CDR3 DNA: TGTGCCAGCAGCAAGAGACCAGGGACTAGCGAGGACAATGAGCAGTTCTTC

CDR3 length: 16
D gene: NA
J gene: TRBJ2-2
V gene: TRBV2
clone size: few
CDR3 protein: CASSLRVGFDTGELFF
CDR3 DNA: TGTGCCAGCAGCCTCCGCGTAGGTTTCGACACCGGGGAGCTGTTTTTT

CDR3 length: 18
D gene: TRBD1
J gene: TRBJ2-4
V gene: TRBV19
clone size: NA
CDR3 protein: CASSVATGGHSAKNIQYF
CDR3 DNA: TGTGCCAGTAGTGTCGCGACAGGGGGGCATTCGGCCAAAAACATTCAGTACTTC

CDR3 length: 16
D gene: TRBD1
J gene: TRBJ1-5
V gene: TRBV6-1
clone size: many
CDR3 protein: CASGTSGGYSNQPQHF
CDR3 DNA: TGTGCCAGCGGAACCTCAGGGGGATATAGCAATCAGCCCCAGCATTTT

CDR3 length: 14
D gene: NA
J gene: TRBJ2-5
V gene: TRBV6-1
clone size: NA
CDR3 protein: CASSETVVKGTQYF
CDR3 DNA: TGTGCCAGCAGTGAAACGGTAGTCAAGGGGACCCAGTACTTC

CDR3 length: 17
D gene: TRBD1
J gene: TRBJ2-5
V gene: TRBV2
clone size: few
CDR3 protein: CASSGLPGTGDLETQYF
CDR3 DNA: TGTGCCAGCAGTGGCCTTCCCGGGACAGGGGACCTAGAGACCCAGTACTTC

CDR3 length: 13
D gene: NA
J gene: TRBJ2-5
V gene: TRBV20-1
clone size: many
CDR3 protein: CSARRGGRETQYF
CDR3 DNA: TGCAGTGCTAGGCGAGGAGGCAGAGAGACCCAGTACTTC

CDR3 length: 15
D gene: NA
J gene: TRBJ2-3
V gene: TRBV19
clone size: NA
CDR3 protein: CASSISAEAPDTQYF
CDR3 DNA: TGTGCCAGTAGTATATCGGCGGAGGCCCCAGATACGCAGTATTTT

CDR3 length: 15
D gene: NA
J gene: TRBJ2-5
V gene: TRBV27
clone size: many
CDR3 protein: CASSPIMGGRGTQYF
CDR3 DNA: TGTGCCAGCAGTCCGATTATGGGGGGTCGAGGGACCCAGTACTTC

CDR3 length: 15
D gene: TRBD1
J gene: TRBJ2-5
V gene: TRBV5-1
clone size: few
CDR3 protein: CASSALTGIQETQYF
CDR3 DNA: TGCGCCAGCAGCGCCCTGACAGGGATCCAAGAGACCCAGTACTTC

CDR3 length: 12
D gene: NA
J gene: TRBJ2-7
V gene: TRBV27
clone size: NA
CDR3 protein: CASSFFGGEQYF
CDR3 DNA: TGTGCCAGCAGTTTTTTCGGCGGCGAGCAGTACTTC

CDR3 length: 16
D gene: NA
J gene: TRBJ1-2
V gene: TRBV7-2
clone size: many
CDR3 protein: CASSLDLWETHYGYTF
CDR3 DNA: TGTGCCAGCAGCTTAGATCTATGGGAGACTCACTATGGCTACACCTTC

CDR3 length: 16
D gene: NA
J gene: TRBJ2-1
V gene: TRBV5-6
clone size: many
CDR3 protein: CASSLLGPESYNEQFF
CDR3 DNA: TGTGCCAGCAGCTTGCTGGGGCCGGAATCCTACAATGAGCAGTTCTTC

CDR3 length: 14
D gene: NA
J gene: TRBJ2-1
V gene: TRBV4-3
clone size: NA
CDR3 protein: CASAYRDPGREQFF
CDR3 DNA: TGCGCCAGCGCATACCGGGACCCGGGTCGGGAGCAGTTCTTC